One sample yielded the 7 T cell receptor beta chains listed below, sequenced in a study of T cells in Graves' hyperthyroidism and ophthalmopathy. What was amplified from RNA transcripts were TCR beta CDR3 regions. The HTBI set primed first-round TCR CDR3 RT-PCR. TCRdb fed the multiplex PCR reads into MiXCR, producing one record per CDR3 protein. The table records under 650,000 distinct CDR3 sequences, roughly 16% of them present only once. Source material: blood. The receptors come from a woman under 40 with Graves' hyperthyroidism.

The gene calls are TRBV4-3 and TRBJ2-3; 7 nucleotides line up with TRBD2. Germline CDR1 reads LGHNA; CDR2 reads YSLEER. The V and J ends lost 2 bases and 4 bases, in that order; junction bases with no gene match: 3. The CDR3 length is 14 residues. CDR3 residues: CASSQWEGADTQYF. CDR3 bases: TGCGCCAGCAGCCAATGGGAGGGTGCAGATACGCAGTATTTT.

V is TRBV24-1 and J is TRBJ2-3; D might be TRBD1 (5 bases). From germline, CDR1 is KGHDR and CDR2 SFDVKD. This CDR3 spans 15 amino acids. Between the trimmed V and J ends, which lost 3 bases and 4 bases, there was a span of 13 bases. The CDR3 reads CATSDVTGAPDTQYF. The DNA for the CDR3 is TGTGCCACCAGTGATGTCACTGGGGCCCCAGATACGCAGTATTTT.

This clonotype was counted ten times or more. The chain recombines TRBV7-3 with TRBJ2-7; 8 bases line up with TRBD2. Per germline, CDR1 SGHTA and CDR2 FQGTGA. This CDR3 is built from 13 residues. V trimming: 5 bases; J trimming: 4 bases; junction bases outside the gene matches: 4. As DNA, the CDR3 is TGTGCCAGCAGCCGGAGCGGGAGTTACGAGCAGTACTTC. Encoded protein: CASSRSGSYEQYF.

This clonotype has at least ten counts. Its ends do not fully match the called genes, so a read error is possible. The CDR3 reads CGAGGAYEQYF. For the CDR3, the DNA is TGTGGAGCAGGGGGAGCCTACGAGCAGTACTTC. The V and J genes are TRBV20-1 and TRBJ2-7; 7 positions match TRBD1. CDR1 is DFQATT and CDR2 is SNEGSKA in the germline V gene (reference sequence). The CDR3 covers 11 residues.

This chain uses TRBV9 with TRBJ2-1, with D perhaps TRBD2 (6 bases). Trimming shortened V by 3 bases and J by 4 bases, and 14 bases separated the two germline ends. Germline values: CDR1 SGDLS, CDR2 YYNGEE. The CDR3 extends over 15 amino acids. This CDR3 reads CASSARDWIYNEQFF. CDR3 in DNA: TGTGCCAGCAGCGCCCGGGACTGGATATACAATGAGCAGTTCTTC.

This clonotype was detected many times. The chain couples TRBV6-2 or TRBV6-3 to TRBJ2-1, with TRBD2 matching 7 bases. This CDR3 is 14 amino acids long. The V gene end was trimmed by 2 bases and the J gene end by 7 bases; junction bases not matched to a gene: 5. CDR1 MNHEY and CDR2 SVGEGT come from the germline V gene. The CDR3 DNA is TGTGCCAGCAGTTACGTCACCGGGGGGAATGAGCAGTTCTTC. It is translated as CASSYVTGGNEQFF.

The chain combines TRBV24-1 with TRBJ2-3; 8 bases are a match to TRBD2. Losses at the gene ends were 4 bases for V and 0 bases for J; bases not matched to a gene: 8. The CDR3 is made up of 17 amino acids. Germline CDR1 KGHDR, CDR2 SFDVKD. The DNA of the CDR3 is TGTGCCACCAGTGAGTCCGGGTTAGCGGGGAGCACAGATACGCAGTATTTT. This encodes CATSESGLAGSTDTQYF.